This T cell receptor (beta chain) appears in the sequencing data of a study of blood T cell repertoires in COVID-19. Study-wide context: Samples of COVID-19 (acute and convalescent) were obtained from the United States, Italy and Spain.

Data came from immunoSEQ multiplex PCR; TCRdb stores just in-frame clones and leaves some out. The table includes 150,000 to 200,000 clones, over 75% detected once. The cohort comprised adults aged roughly 18 to 95 years residing in around 25 US areas. Participants were placed into cohorts based on the clinical history they reported. Recovered status in Cohort 3 required two negative PCRs, clearance, or symptom resolution. The CDR3 contains 12 residues. Germline V gene sequence: CDR1 SEHNR, CDR2 FQNEAQ (reference sequence). Germline trimming cut 5 bases from V and 5 bases from J; bases unmatched to any gene: 3.

Input material: PBMCs or T cells enriched from blood (not recorded which). The source of this sequence is a woman aged 18-30 years who had recovered from COVID-19. This chain connects TRBV7-9 to TRBJ2-7, with 7 bases aligning to TRBD1. The CDR3 sequence is CASSDDRDEQYF. Here the CDR3 DNA reads TGTGCCAGCAGCGATGACAGGGACGAGCAGTACTTC.